The 18 T cell receptor beta chains below were found in one sample sequenced in a study of sequential checkpoint blockade in melanoma. Described treatment: randomized to nivolumab then ipilimumab (arm A) or the reverse (arm B). Assay: immunoSEQ multiplex PCR; the TCRdb copy retains only in-frame clones and omits some. The table includes 2,600 or so clones, roughly 21% detected once. The sample was tumor tissue (inferred from file names), taken from a patient given nivolumab and ipilimumab in sequence. These TCRs come from a human patient with melanoma. Some clones in this sample may be carry-over from other donors' samples.

As DNA, the CDR3 is TGCGCCAGCAGCTTGGGACTAGCGGGGGGGACAGATACGCAGTATTTT. It yields the protein CASSLGLAGGTDTQYF. The chain is built from TRBV5-1 and TRBJ2-3, with 14 positions matching TRBD2. J was trimmed by 3 bases and V by 0 bases; bases with no gene match: 0. The CDR3 totals 16 residues. Germline V lookup: CDR1 SGHRS, CDR2 YFSETQ.

Details on this clone: A junction boundary mismatches the germline segment, possibly from a read error. For the CDR3, the DNA is TGTGCCACCAGTGACAGTACCCTCTCTGGGGCCAACGTCCTGACTTTC. It translates to CATSDSTLSGANVLTF. This chain uses TRBV27 with TRBJ2-6, with a possible D match to TRBD1 (5 bases). The CDR3 has 16 residues. Germline assignment: CDR1 MNHEY and CDR2 SMNVEV (reference sequence).

CDR3 bases: TGTGCCACCAGCAGAGGGTCGGGAGCCACAGATACGCAGTATTTT. Protein sequence: CATSRGSGATDTQYF. The V gene is TRBV15, the J gene TRBJ2-3; tentative D call: TRBD2 (6 bases). The CDR3 covers 15 residues. The germline V gene encodes CDR1 LNHNV and CDR2 YYDKDF (reference sequence). V was clipped by 1 base and J by 2 bases, with 10 bases between them.

In its sample, this clone was seen a few times. The chain employs TRBV6-8 and TRBJ2-3, with D possibly matching TRBD1 (6 bases). Per germline, CDR1 MNHGY and CDR2 SAAAGT. V was trimmed by 6 bases and J by 2 bases, leaving 21 bases between them. The CDR3 has 17 amino acids. The CDR3 bases are TGTGCCAGCAGCCAAGGGGGACCGGGTAGTGCCACAGATACGCAGTATTTT. Amino acid sequence: CASSQGGPGSATDTQYF.

This clone appeared a single time. V gene TRBV19 combines with J gene TRBJ1-2; TRBD1 aligns across 10 bases. This CDR3 region has 16 residues. The V gene end was trimmed by 4 bases and the J gene end by 3 bases; junction bases not matched to a gene: 8. Germline values: CDR1 LNHDA, CDR2 SQIVND (reference sequence). In nucleotides, the CDR3 is TGTGCCAGTAGTACCCTCCGGACAGGGGGATACTATGGCTACACCTTC. Translation: CASSTLRTGGYYGYTF.

The chain carries TRBV5-1 and TRBJ2-7, with D possibly TRBD1 on 6 matching bases. CDR1 is SGHRS and CDR2 is YFSETQ in the germline V gene. V lost 3 bases and J lost 2, with 12 bases in between. The length of the CDR3 is 14 residues. The CDR3 spells CASSSGTPTYEQYF. CDR3 in DNA: TGCGCCAGCAGCTCCGGGACACCTACCTACGAGCAGTACTTC.

Relative to its sample, this clone is medium-sized. The chain has TRBV11-3 and TRBJ2-3; maybe TRBD1 (6 bases). The CDR3 contains 15 residues. In germline, CDR1 is SGHNT, CDR2 YENEEA. Trimming took 1 base from V and 0 from J, leaving 8 bases between them. CDR3: CASSLGDISTDTQYF. DNA for the CDR3: TGTGCCAGCAGCTTAGGGGACATTAGCACAGATACGCAGTATTTT.

V is TRBV23-1 and J is TRBJ2-7; TRBD2 is a possible D gene (5 bases). TRBV23-1 is an open reading frame, and its role is uncertain. The V gene lost 6 bases and the J gene lost 1 base, with 10 bases spanning the gap. This CDR3 has 13 residues. The CDR3 is CASSLGGSYEQYF. The CDR3 nucleotides read TGCGCCAGCAGCCTAGGAGGTTCCTACGAGCAGTACTTC.

The rearrangement links TRBV27 to TRBJ2-5; 7 bases agree with TRBD1. Per germline, CDR1 MNHEY and CDR2 SMNVEV (reference sequence). This CDR3 has 15 residues. The junction had 9 bases not matched to a gene; V was cut back by 7 bases and J by 1 base. CDR3 residues: CASTPTGSIQETQYF. In nucleotides, the CDR3 is TGTGCCAGCACCCCGACAGGGTCGATCCAAGAGACCCAGTACTTC.

This clone was recorded a few times. This chain connects TRBV6-8 to TRBJ2-1; the D gene could be TRBD1 or TRBD2 (6 bases each). Trimming left V 7 bases short and J 8 bases short, with 15 bases between. Germline CDR1 reads MNHGY; CDR2 reads SAAAGT. The CDR3 has 13 amino acids. CDR3 region: CASTGSGADEQFF. CDR3 DNA: TGTGCCAGCACCGGCTCGGGGGCCGATGAGCAGTTCTTC.

The CDR3 nucleotides are TGTGCCAGTAGTACTGGTGGGATTGGGCAGTATTTT. Amino acids: CASSTGGIGQYF. V is TRBV19 and J is TRBJ2-3; D is unclear. Germline V gives CDR1 LNHDA, CDR2 SQIVND (reference sequence). The CDR3 consists of 12 residues. With 4 bases removed from V and 11 bases from J, the gap between germline ends came to 13 bases.

This clone showed up many times. This chain joins TRBV9 and TRBJ1-2; TRBD1 matches at 7 bases. V was pared by 3 bases and J by 5 bases, with 10 bases of the junction left unmatched. The CDR3 contains 15 residues. CDR1 SGDLS and CDR2 YYNGEE come from the germline V gene. The CDR3 nucleotides read TGTGCCAGCAGCGCCGCACAGGGGACTCCTTATGGCTACACCTTC. Translation: CASSAAQGTPYGYTF.

The chain has TRBV5-1 and TRBJ2-3, with 8 bases matching TRBD2. Per the germline V gene, CDR1 is SGHRS and CDR2 is YFSETQ. CDR3 size: 15 residues. The V and J ends lost 3 bases and 5 bases, in that order; junction bases with no gene match: 8. The CDR3 nucleotides are TGCGCCAGCAGCTCTCCGGGACTAGGGGGAGATACGCAGTATTTT. It encodes CASSSPGLGGDTQYF.

The rearrangement uses TRBV12-5 and TRBJ2-5; 7 bases line up with TRBD1. J gave up 4 bases and V 7 bases, and 9 bases lay outside the gene matches. Germline CDR1 reads LGHNT; CDR2 reads FRNRAP. CDR3 length: 14 residues. CDR3 sequence reads: CASALGGSRETQYF. Here the CDR3 DNA reads TGTGCTAGTGCCCTAGGGGGCAGTAGAGAGACCCAGTACTTC.

This clone was observed a few times. This chain uses TRBV9 with TRBJ1-2; D possibly corresponds to TRBD1 (5 bases). The germline V gene has CDR1 SGDLS and CDR2 YYNGEE. V lost 4 bases and J 4 bases, leaving 14 bases between the germline ends. The CDR3 has 14 amino acids. The CDR3: CASSPGTFSYGYTF. The CDR3 region has the DNA TGTGCCAGCAGCCCCGGGACTTTCTCCTATGGCTACACCTTC.

V and J are TRBV5-1 and TRBJ2-2; 7 bases match TRBD2. CDR1 is SGHRS and CDR2 is YFSETQ in the germline V gene. The CDR3 sequence is 14 residues long. Germline trimming cut 0 bases from V and 5 bases from J; bases unmatched to any gene: 1. The CDR3 DNA reads as TGCGCCAGCAGCTTGGACGGGGGGACCGGGGAGCTGTTTTTT. Residues: CASSLDGGTGELFF.

There are a few counts of this clone. The V and J genes are TRBV19 and TRBJ1-2; tentatively, D is TRBD1 (5 bases). Trimming shortened V by 3 bases and J by 2 bases, and 7 bases separated the two germline ends. The CDR3 is 13 amino acids. CDR1 and CDR2 (germline): LNHDA, SQIVND (reference sequence). This chain's CDR3 is CASSIGTNYGYTF. DNA for the CDR3: TGTGCCAGTAGTATTGGGACCAACTATGGCTACACCTTC.

This clone has a handful of counts. The chain joins TRBV9 to TRBJ2-6; tentative D call: TRBD1 (5 bases). Trimming removed 3 bases from V and 0 bases from J, with 13 bases in between. CDR3 length: 17 residues. Germline assignment: CDR1 SGDLS and CDR2 YYNGEE. CDR3 DNA sequence: TGTGCCAGCAGCGCAGGGTTTCCCCGCTCTGGGGCCAACGTCCTGACTTTC. This translates into CASSAGFPRSGANVLTF.